This T cell receptor beta chain stems from a study of shared T cell receptors in the human thymus. In germline, CDR1 is SEHNR, CDR2 FQNEAQ (reference sequence). This CDR3 has 17 amino acids. V was pared by 2 bases and J by 2 bases, with 19 bases between. TCRdb's table, derived via immunoSEQ multiplex PCR, lists solely in-frame clones and lacks some. The data contain just under 550,000 clones, approximately 78% of them singletons. The same sample was also studied in work on human thymus T cells. According to that study: It was from resections taken during corrective heart surgery that the thymus tissue came. Seemingly biased V and J gene usage marked thymic and blood repertoires. Related research has reported that thymic repertoires overlap highly among unrelated individuals.

The chain recombines TRBV7-9 with TRBJ2-7; D may be TRBD1 (8 bases). The source material was thymocytes. This sequence originates from a boy in the first two years of life with a congenital heart defect. This CDR3 is CASSLSRTGRGAYEQYF. CDR3 coding DNA: TGTGCCAGCAGCTTAAGTCGGACAGGGAGGGGGGCCTACGAGCAGTACTTC.